Reported below is one TCR beta chain. The target antigen is unknown. TCRdb redid the calling of the reads with MiXCR, one entry per CDR3 protein. The repertoire holds about 740,000 distinct CDR3 sequences, with roughly 33% as singletons. The data were taken from a study of T cell repertoires in cytomegalovirus infection. Germline V lookup: CDR1 MDHEN, CDR2 SYDVKM. The CDR3 runs 13 residues. V was cut by 5 bases and J by 4 bases, with 12 bases left in between. The rearrangement uses TRBV28 and TRBJ2-7; possible D gene TRBD2, 5 bases. Material: cultured PBMCs, obtained from culture after CMV antigen stimulation. This receptor was taken from a human donor in good health (CMV status not recorded). Some clones in this sample may be carry-over from other donors' samples. CDR3 amino acids: CASSPGINYEQYF. In DNA, the CDR3 is TGTGCCAGCAGTCCCGGGATTAATTACGAGCAGTACTTC.